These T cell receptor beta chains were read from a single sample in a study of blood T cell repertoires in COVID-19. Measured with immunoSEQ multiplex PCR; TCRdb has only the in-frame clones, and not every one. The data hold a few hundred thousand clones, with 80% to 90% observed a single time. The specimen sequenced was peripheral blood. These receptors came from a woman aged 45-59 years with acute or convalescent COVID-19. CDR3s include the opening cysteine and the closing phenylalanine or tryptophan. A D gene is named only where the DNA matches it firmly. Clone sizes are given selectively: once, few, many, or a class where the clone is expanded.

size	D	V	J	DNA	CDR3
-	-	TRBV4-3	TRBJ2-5	TGCGCCAGCAGCCAAGATTCGGCTAGAGGGACCCAGTACTTC	CASSQDSARGTQYF
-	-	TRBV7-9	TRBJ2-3	TGTGCCAGCAGCCCCCCCGGGAGTGACACAGATACGCAGTATTTT	CASSPPGSDTDTQYF
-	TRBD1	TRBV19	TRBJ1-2	TGTGCCAGTACCCCGAGGGACAGGTATAACTATGGCTACACCTTC	CASTPRDRYNYGYTF
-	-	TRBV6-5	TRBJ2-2	TGTGCCAGCAGTTACTCGTTTCGAGGCGCCGGGGAGCTGTTTTTT	CASSYSFRGAGELFF
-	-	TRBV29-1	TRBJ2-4	TGCAGCGTTGTGACGGAAGGGGGAAACATTCAGTACTTC	CSVVTEGGNIQYF
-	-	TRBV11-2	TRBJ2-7	TGTGCCAGCAGCTCGGCTAGCGTCCCCAAGAACGAGCAGTACTTC	CASSSASVPKNEQYF
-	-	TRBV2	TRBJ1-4	TGTGCCAGCAGTGAAAGGGGGTGGGGAGAAAAACTGTTTTTT	CASSERGWGEKLFF
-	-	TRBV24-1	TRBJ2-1	TGTGCCACCAGTGACCCGACTAGCTCCTACAATGAGCAGTTCTTC	CATSDPTSSYNEQFF
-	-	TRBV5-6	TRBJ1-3	TGTGCCAGCAGCTTGCGCGGACAGCAACTAGGCCGTGGAAACACCATATATTTT	CASSLRGQQLGRGNTIYF
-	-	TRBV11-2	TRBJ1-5	TGTGCCAGCAGCCCGACAGGAGGCAGCAATCAGCCCCAGCATTTT	CASSPTGGSNQPQHF
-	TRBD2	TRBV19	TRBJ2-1	TGTGCCACCGCGGGACTAGCGGGGACGCAGTTCTTC	CATAGLAGTQFF
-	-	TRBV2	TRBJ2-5	TGTGCCAGCAGTAGGCTTCGGGATCAAGAGACCCAGTACTTC	CASSRLRDQETQYF
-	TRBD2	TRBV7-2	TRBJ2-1	TGTGCCAGCAGCCGTAGCGGGGGGGGCTCCTACAATGAGCAGTTCTTC	CASSRSGGGSYNEQFF
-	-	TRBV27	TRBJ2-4	TGTGCCAGCAGTTTAGTCCCGGTGGGAGTAAGGACCAAAAACATTCAGTACTTC	CASSLVPVGVRTKNIQYF
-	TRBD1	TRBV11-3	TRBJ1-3	TGTGCCAGCAGCGAGGGACAGTCCTCTGGAAACACCATATATTTT	CASSEGQSSGNTIYF
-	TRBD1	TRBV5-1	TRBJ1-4	TGCGCCAGCAGCTTGGGAGGGACAGGTCTGTTTTTT	CASSLGGTGLFF
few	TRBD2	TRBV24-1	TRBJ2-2	TGTGCCACCAGTGCGGGGGGGAACACCGGGGAGCTGTTTTTT	CATSAGGNTGELFF
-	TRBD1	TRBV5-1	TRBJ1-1	TGCGCCAGCAGCTGGACAGGTCCGGACACTGAAGCTTTCTTT	CASSWTGPDTEAFF
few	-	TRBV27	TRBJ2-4	TGTGCCAGCAGTTCCTCAGAGGCGTTTGGCCCGTTAGCCAAAAACATTCAGTACTTC	CASSSSEAFGPLAKNIQYF
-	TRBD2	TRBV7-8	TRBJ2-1	TGTGCCAGCAGCTCTTCTAGCGGGGTATACAATGAGCAGTTCTTC	CASSSSSGVYNEQFF